Listed below are T cell receptor beta chains from one sample, sequenced in a study of blood T cell repertoires in COVID-19. Sequencing used immunoSEQ multiplex PCR; TCRdb keeps in-frame clones, though not all of them. Of 150,000 to 200,000 clones detected, approximately 86% appear once; the ten largest clones hold 2% to 2.5%. Sequencing used PBMCs or T cells enriched from blood (not recorded which). Every receptor here comes from a woman in her 30s who had recovered from COVID-19. The CDR3 runs from the conserved cysteine through the conserved F or W. D genes are given only for firm matches. Clone size is not always given. Where it is, it says once, few, many or a class for expanded clones.

V gene	clone size	J gene	D gene	CDR3 protein	CDR3 DNA
TRBV24-1	.	TRBJ2-1	TRBD1	CATRDRGFNEQFF	TGTGCCACTCGGGACAGGGGTTTTAATGAGCAGTTCTTC
TRBV5-1	.	TRBJ1-2	TRBD1	CASSTGANYGYTF	TGCGCCAGCAGTACAGGGGCCAACTATGGCTACACCTTC
TRBV5-1	.	TRBJ1-4	.	CASSTGTNEKLFF	TGCGCCAGCAGCACCGGAACTAATGAAAAACTGTTTTTT
TRBV7-3	.	TRBJ2-2	.	CASSLVAGPGELFF	TGTGCCAGCAGCTTAGTCGCGGGGCCCGGGGAGCTGTTTTTT
TRBV19	.	TRBJ1-1	.	CASSPRSEQNTEAFF	TGTGCCAGTAGTCCCCGCTCGGAGCAGAACACTGAAGCTTTCTTT
TRBV6-5	many	TRBJ2-1	TRBD2	CASSSPTSGRAGVQFF	TGTGCCAGCAGTTCCCCGACTAGCGGGAGGGCCGGAGTGCAGTTCTTC
TRBV5-4	.	TRBJ2-2	.	CASSLNQNTGELFF	TGTGCCAGCAGCTTGAATCAGAACACCGGGGAGCTGTTTTTT
TRBV5-1	.	TRBJ1-6	.	CASSIQQGRNSPLHF	TGCGCCAGCAGCATACAACAGGGTCGAAATTCACCCCTCCACTTT
TRBV19	few	TRBJ1-4	.	CASSSFATNEKLFF	TGTGCCAGTAGTTCTTTTGCAACTAATGAAAAACTGTTTTTT
TRBV4-3	.	TRBJ1-1	TRBD1	CASSQSGTGGTEAFF	TGCGCCAGCAGCCAGTCCGGGACAGGGGGCACTGAAGCTTTCTTT
TRBV7-9	.	TRBJ1-2	.	CASSSSGTPNYGYTF	TGTGCCAGCAGCTCATCCGGGACACCTAACTATGGCTACACCTTC
TRBV7-2	.	TRBJ2-2	TRBD2	CASSFGGGGYTGELFF	TGTGCCAGCAGCTTCGGTGGCGGGGGGTACACCGGGGAGCTGTTTTTT
TRBV5-4	.	TRBJ2-1	TRBD2	CASSLALAGGTFNNEQFF	TGTGCCAGCAGCTTAGCACTAGCGGGGGGTACCTTTAACAATGAGCAGTTCTTC
TRBV9	.	TRBJ1-2	.	CASSVDPGIYGYTF	TGTGCCAGCAGCGTAGACCCGGGGATTTATGGCTACACCTTC
TRBV24-1	.	TRBJ1-1	.	CATSRTGGTEAFF	TGTGCCACCAGTAGGACCGGAGGCACTGAAGCTTTCTTT
TRBV27	.	TRBJ2-5	.	CASSDLTDQETQYF	TGTGCCAGCAGTGATTTGACAGACCAAGAGACCCAGTACTTC
TRBV27	.	TRBJ1-4	TRBD1	CASSLDRGDEKLFF	TGTGCCAGCAGTCTAGACAGGGGTGATGAAAAACTGTTTTTT
TRBV20-1	once	TRBJ2-1	TRBD1	CSAAGQVGQFF	TGCAGTGCGGCGGGACAGGTTGGGCAGTTCTTC
TRBV7-9	.	TRBJ1-4	TRBD1	CASSPGTEFNEKLFF	TGTGCCAGCAGCCCGGGGACAGAATTTAATGAAAAACTGTTTTTT
TRBV4-1	.	TRBJ1-2	.	CASSQVDRPNYGYTF	TGCGCCAGCAGCCAAGTAGACAGGCCCAACTATGGCTACACCTTC
TRBV7-9	.	TRBJ2-7	TRBD2	CASSPRSSGADSYEQYF	TGTGCCAGCAGCCCCCGAAGTAGCGGGGCTGACTCCTACGAGCAGTACTTC
TRBV5-1	.	TRBJ2-3	.	CASSLGFKLGDTQYF	TGCGCCAGCAGCTTGGGATTTAAGTTGGGCGATACGCAGTATTTT
TRBV7-8	.	TRBJ2-3	TRBD2	CASSIQRGVADTQYF	TGTGCCAGCAGCATACAGCGGGGGGTGGCAGATACGCAGTATTTT
TRBV19	.	TRBJ1-4	TRBD1	CASSGTANEKLFF	TGTGCCAGCTCCGGGACAGCAAATGAAAAACTGTTTTTT
TRBV5-1	once	TRBJ2-6	TRBD2	CASSRTSGRSGANVLTF	TGCGCCAGCTCAAGGACTAGCGGGAGATCCGGGGCCAACGTCCTGACTTTC
TRBV6-2/TRBV6-3	.	TRBJ2-7	.	CASSLQREQYF	TGTGCCAGCAGTCTTCAGCGGGAGCAGTACTTC
TRBV29-1	.	TRBJ1-3	.	CSVGSYTYSGNTIYF	TGCAGCGTCGGGTCATACACCTACTCTGGAAACACCATATATTTT
TRBV7-3	few	TRBJ1-3	.	CASSPLGRAEDTIYF	TGTGCCAGCAGCCCCCTGGGCCGTGCGGAGGACACCATATATTTT
TRBV6-2/TRBV6-3	.	TRBJ2-3	TRBD2	CASSYSLAGGPLTHTDTQYF	TGTGCCAGCAGTTACTCTCTAGCGGGAGGACCCCTTACACACACAGATACGCAGTATTTT
TRBV4-1	few	TRBJ2-7	TRBD1	CASSQDRGTDYEQYF	TGCGCCAGCAGCCAAGATCGAGGGACAGATTACGAGCAGTACTTC
TRBV5-1	.	TRBJ1-1	TRBD1	CASSLGQGRVMNTEAFF	TGCGCCAGCAGCTTGGGACAGGGGCGGGTTATGAACACTGAAGCTTTCTTT
TRBV19	.	TRBJ1-1	TRBD1	CASSRDRNTEAFF	TGTGCCAGTAGTAGGGACAGAAACACTGAAGCTTTCTTT
TRBV9	once	TRBJ1-1	TRBD1	CASSAEGQGSRTEAFF	TGTGCCAGCAGCGCCGAGGGACAGGGGAGTCGCACTGAAGCTTTCTTT
TRBV5-8	.	TRBJ1-1	TRBD1	CASSLNGQGAVRNTEAFF	TGTGCCAGCAGCTTGAACGGACAGGGGGCCGTTCGGAACACTGAAGCTTTCTTT
TRBV5-5	.	TRBJ1-2	.	CASSLAGNYGYTF	TGTGCCAGCAGCTTGGCCGGGAACTATGGCTACACCTTC
TRBV9	.	TRBJ1-6	TRBD1	CASSVTGENSPLHF	TGTGCCAGCAGTGTAACAGGGGAGAATTCACCCCTCCACTTT
TRBV2	.	TRBJ1-1	.	CASSRSRGSTEAFF	TGTGCCAGCAGTCGGAGTCGAGGGAGCACTGAAGCTTTCTTT
TRBV7-8	once	TRBJ1-2	.	CASSLASGRVYGYTF	TGTGCCAGCAGCTTAGCGAGCGGGCGCGTCTATGGCTACACCTTC
TRBV4-2	.	TRBJ2-3	TRBD2	CASSHKLGRETTDTQYF	TGTGCCAGCAGCCATAAACTCGGGAGGGAAACCACAGATACGCAGTATTTT